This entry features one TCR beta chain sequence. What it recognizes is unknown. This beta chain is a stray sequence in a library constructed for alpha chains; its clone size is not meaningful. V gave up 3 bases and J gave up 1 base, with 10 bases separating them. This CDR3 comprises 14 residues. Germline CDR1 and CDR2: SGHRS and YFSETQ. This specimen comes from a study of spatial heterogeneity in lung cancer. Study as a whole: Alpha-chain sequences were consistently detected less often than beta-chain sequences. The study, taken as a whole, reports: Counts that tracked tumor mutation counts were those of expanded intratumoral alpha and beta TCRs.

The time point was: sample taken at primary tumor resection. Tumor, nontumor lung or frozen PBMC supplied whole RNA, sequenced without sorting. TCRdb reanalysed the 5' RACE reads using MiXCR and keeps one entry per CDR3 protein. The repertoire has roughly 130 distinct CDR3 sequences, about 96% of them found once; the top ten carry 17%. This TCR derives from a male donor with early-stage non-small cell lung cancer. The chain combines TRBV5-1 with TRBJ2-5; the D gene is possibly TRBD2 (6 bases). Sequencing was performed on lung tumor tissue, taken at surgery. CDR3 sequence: CASSWGTSQETQYF. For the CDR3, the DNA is TGCGCCAGCAGCTGGGGGACTTCCCAAGAGACCCAGTACTTC.